This T cell receptor (beta chain) emerged from a study of shared T cell receptors in the human thymus. Some clones are missing from TCRdb's copy, which holds only in-frame ones; the method was immunoSEQ multiplex PCR. Of 55,000 to 75,000 clones in the sample, 90% to 95% were seen once. Germline lookup yields CDR1 LGHNA and CDR2 YSLEER. Trimming left V 3 bases short and J 6 bases short, with 21 bases between. The CDR3 extends over 16 amino acids. The sequence derives from a human donor. The chain recombines TRBV4-3 with TRBJ2-7; maybe TRBD2 (6 bases). The sequenced sample was thymocytes. CDR3 coding DNA: TGCGCCAGCAGCCAGGTGGCCCCCCCAGCGGGTGGCGAGCAGTACTTC. It translates to CASSQVAPPAGGEQYF.